One sample yielded the 24 T cell receptor beta chains listed below, sequenced in a study of shared clonotypes between healthy human individuals. Clones were read by immunoSEQ multiplex PCR, and TCRdb kept only the in-frame ones, dropping some. The table includes roughly 330,000 clones, about 74% detected once. Specimen: memory CD4+ T cells sorted from blood. Subset in this sample: CD45RA-negative fraction. Receptors were obtained from a man aged 30-40 years in good health.

The chain is built from TRBV18 and TRBJ2-1; 9 bases align to TRBD2. The CDR3 runs 14 residues. CDR1 and CDR2 (germline): KGHSH, LQKENI. With 3 bases clipped from V and 12 bases from J, the junction kept 9 bases outside the gene matches. CDR3 amino acids: CASSPASGKRGQFF. CDR3 sequence (DNA): TGTGCCAGCTCACCCGCTAGCGGGAAGCGCGGGCAGTTCTTC.

The gene calls are TRBV7-6 and TRBJ2-3; D gene ambiguous. The V and J ends lost 1 base and 2 bases respectively, with 13 bases between them. The CDR3 consists of 16 residues. Germline values: CDR1 SGHVS, CDR2 FNYEAQ. CDR3 residues: CASSLGALKVTDTQYF. CDR3 nucleotide sequence: TGTGCCAGCAGCTTAGGCGCCCTCAAGGTCACAGATACGCAGTATTTT.

This clone was seen only once. This chain connects TRBV10-3 to TRBJ2-2; D remains unclear. Trimming left V 3 bases short and J 4 bases short, with 3 bases between. The CDR3 contains 12 residues. CDR1 and CDR2 (germline): ENHRY, SYGVKD. The CDR3 coding sequence is TGTGCCATCAGTGACCTCACCGGGGAGCTGTTTTTT. Translating gives CAISDLTGELFF.

This clone was detected a few times. The V gene is TRBV28, the J gene TRBJ2-4; D is unclear. This CDR3 region has 15 residues. Germline CDR1 and CDR2: MDHEN and SYDVKM. V lost 2 bases to trimming and J lost 0 bases, with 8 bases between them. The CDR3 loop reads CASSLLGPAKNIQYF. DNA for the CDR3: TGTGCCAGCAGTTTACTCGGCCCAGCCAAAAACATTCAGTACTTC.

The V and J genes are TRBV5-1 and TRBJ1-2; tentative D call: TRBD1 (6 bases). The V end lost 4 bases, the J end lost 1 base, and 11 bases lay between the germline ends. CDR1 is SGHRS, CDR2 YFSETQ, per germline. This CDR3 comprises 14 residues. DNA for the CDR3: TGCGCCAGCAGCCGGGACAACCTTAACTATGGCTACACCTTC. Translated, it gives CASSRDNLNYGYTF. Based on the CDR3 plus reference TRBV5-1 and TRBJ1-2, the full variable domain is KAGVTQTPRYLIKTRGQQVTLSCSPISGHRSVSWYQQTPGQGLQFLFEYFSETQRNKGNFPGRFSGRQFSNSRSEMNVSTLELGDSALYLCASSRDNLNYGYTFGSGTRLTVV.

Regarding this clone: At one end the junction does not follow the germline gene, possibly because of a read error. J is TRBJ2-7 and V is TRBV2; 7 bases agree with TRBD2. The CDR3 consists of 14 residues. Germline assignment: CDR1 SNHLY and CDR2 FYNNEI. CDR3 region: CASGGRAGSHEQYF. In DNA form, the CDR3 reads TGTGCCAGCGGGGGGAGGGCAGGCTCCCACGAGCAGTACTTC.

The CDR3 sequence is CASSWGLADSYEQYF. The CDR3 region has the DNA TGTGCCAGCAGTTGGGGACTAGCGGACTCCTACGAGCAGTACTTC. The rearrangement uses TRBV28 and TRBJ2-7; TRBD2 agrees at 11 bases. The CDR3 has 15 residues. Germline CDR1 and CDR2: MDHEN and SYDVKM. Germline trimming cut 4 bases from V and 0 bases from J; bases unmatched to any gene: 2.

This sequence joins TRBV4-2 and TRBJ2-5; 12 nucleotides align to TRBD2. Per germline, CDR1 LGHNA and CDR2 YNFKEQ. The CDR3 has 16 residues. The trim removed 1 base at V and 4 bases at J, leaving 4 bases unmatched. This CDR3 is CASSQGLAGALETQYF. CDR3 bases: TGTGCCAGCAGCCAAGGACTAGCGGGAGCGCTAGAGACCCAGTACTTC.

J is TRBJ2-7 and V is TRBV5-6; the D is unclear. Germline loops: CDR1 SGHDT, CDR2 YYEEEE. With 4 bases removed from V and 4 bases from J, the gap between germline ends came to 6 bases. CDR3 length: 11 amino acids. DNA for the CDR3: TGTGCCAGCAGCATGTCTTACGAGCAGTACTTC. Encoded protein: CASSMSYEQYF.

The chain recombines TRBV11-2 with TRBJ1-3; D is unresolved. There are 12 residues in the CDR3. Germline CDR1 is SGHAT and CDR2 is FQNNGV. Deletions cut 4 bases from V and 7 bases from J, with 8 bases between. CDR3 protein: CASSSHINTIYF. The DNA of the CDR3 is TGTGCCAGCAGCTCTCATATTAACACCATATATTTT.

The chain recombines TRBV30 with TRBJ2-7; TRBD2 matches at 9 bases. Germline V lookup: CDR1 GTSNPN, CDR2 SVGIG (reference sequence). The CDR3 loop spans 14 amino acids. J gave up 2 bases and V 5 bases, and 7 bases lay outside the gene matches. DNA for the CDR3: TGTGCCTGGGATAGCGGGAGACCACCCTACGAGCAGTACTTC. The encoded protein is CAWDSGRPPYEQYF.

The V gene is TRBV9, the J gene TRBJ2-1; TRBD2 matches 7 bases. The CDR3 runs 14 residues. V lost 4 bases to trimming and J lost 7 bases; unmatched junction nucleotides: 8. The germline gives CDR1 SGDLS, CDR2 YYNGEE. The CDR3 is CASSLIAGGNEQFF. CDR3 DNA: TGTGCCAGCAGCTTAATAGCGGGTGGTAATGAGCAGTTCTTC.

This clone was recorded only once. The chain employs TRBV7-2 and TRBJ2-6, with a weak D call TRBD1 (6 bases). Germline V lookup: CDR1 SGHTA, CDR2 FQGNSA. This CDR3 has 19 residues. V was trimmed by 5 bases and J by 0 bases, leaving 20 bases between them. The CDR3 region has the DNA TGTGCCAGCAGCCGCAATAAACAGGGTCTGGGCTCTGGGGCCAACGTCCTGACTTTC. Translation gives CASSRNKQGLGSGANVLTF.

The rearrangement joins TRBV7-2 to TRBJ2-3, with D hard to call. Germline lookup yields CDR1 SGHTA and CDR2 FQGNSA. V gave up 4 bases and J gave up 6 bases, with 14 bases separating them. The CDR3 has 14 amino acids. Written as DNA, the CDR3 is TGTGCCAGCAGCTCGCAGCTGACCCGGGATACGCAGTATTTT. It encodes CASSSQLTRDTQYF. Full variable domain (outside the CDR3, taken from reference TRBV7-2 and TRBJ2-3): GAGVSQSPSNKVTEKGKDVELRCDPISGHTALYWYRQSLGQGLEFLIYFQGNSAPDKSGLPSDRFSAERTGGSVSTLTIQRTQQEDSAVYLCASSSQLTRDTQYFGPGTRLTVL.

The chain links TRBV7-6 to TRBJ2-7; 9 nucleotides match TRBD2. V shed 6 bases, J shed 5 bases, and the junction held 8 bases outside the gene matches. Germline CDR1 and CDR2: SGHVS and FNYEAQ. The CDR3 spans 14 residues. The CDR3 sequence: CASSPQRGVNEQYF. CDR3 coding DNA: TGTGCCAGCAGTCCACAGCGGGGGGTTAACGAGCAGTACTTC. The full variable domain, rest sourced from reference TRBV7-6 and TRBJ2-7, is GAGVSQSPRYKVTKRGQDVALRCDPISGHVSLYWYRQALGQGPEFLTYFNYEAQQDKSGLPNDRFSAERPEGSISTLTIQRTEQRDSAMYRCASSPQRGVNEQYFGPGTRLTVT.

The chain links TRBV18 to TRBJ1-5; D perhaps matches TRBD1 (5 bases). The CDR3 is 13 residues long. The germline V gene has CDR1 KGHSH and CDR2 LQKENI. The V and J ends lost 4 bases and 6 bases respectively, with 10 bases between them. The CDR3 reads CASSLQAAQPQHF. In DNA form, the CDR3 reads TGTGCCAGCTCACTACAGGCGGCTCAGCCCCAGCATTTT.

This sequence joins TRBV6-6 and TRBJ2-7; TRBD1 matches at 9 bases. The CDR3 contains 14 residues. V trimming: 6 bases; J trimming: 0 bases; junction bases outside the gene matches: 3. Per the germline V gene, CDR1 is MNHNY and CDR2 is SVGAGI (reference sequence). CDR3 protein: CASSRDRDSYEQYF. The DNA of the CDR3 is TGTGCCAGCAGCAGGGACAGGGACTCCTACGAGCAGTACTTC.

This clone was seen only a few times. Other DNA variants within this sample encode the same CDR3. The chain carries TRBV28 and TRBJ1-2; D is ambiguous. Germline values: CDR1 MDHEN, CDR2 SYDVKM. Trimming took 3 bases from V and 4 from J, leaving 6 bases between them. The CDR3 is 12 residues long. CDR3 coding DNA: TGTGCCAGCAGTTTGCGCCTCTATGGCTACACCTTC. This gives the protein CASSLRLYGYTF.

The rearrangement links TRBV5-4 to TRBJ2-1; possible D gene TRBD2, 5 bases. There are 15 residues in the CDR3. With 3 bases removed from V and 4 bases from J, the gap between germline ends came to 14 bases. Germline CDR1 and CDR2: SGHNT and YYREEE (reference sequence). The CDR3 region is CASSYSDSLYNEQFF. In DNA, the CDR3 is TGTGCCAGCAGCTATAGCGACTCACTGTACAATGAGCAGTTCTTC.

J is TRBJ2-1 and V is TRBV27; perhaps TRBD1 as D (5 bases). The CDR3 extends over 12 amino acids. Trimming shortened V by 4 bases and J by 12 bases, and 13 bases separated the two germline ends. Germline V gives CDR1 MNHEY, CDR2 SMNVEV (reference sequence). The CDR3 is CASSSGPSGQFF. CDR3 coding DNA: TGTGCCAGCAGTTCAGGGCCTTCAGGGCAGTTCTTC.

This clone has a single count. V usage is TRBV11-1 and J usage is TRBJ2-6, with a possible D match to TRBD2 (5 bases). The CDR3 sequence is 16 residues long. The germline gives CDR1 SGHAT, CDR2 FQDESV (reference sequence). Trimming shortened V by 1 base and J by 0 bases, and 7 bases separated the two germline ends. CDR3 bases: TGTGCCAGCAGCTTAGATGGAGGCTCTGGGGCCAACGTCCTGACTTTC. Its protein is CASSLDGGSGANVLTF.

This chain connects TRBV9 to TRBJ2-1; 7 bases are a match to TRBD2. CDR3 length: 16 residues. The V gene's germline CDR1 is SGDLS and CDR2 YYNGEE. Trimming removed 1 base from V and 1 base from J; junction bases left unmatched: 5. DNA for the CDR3: TGTGCCAGCAGCGTAACGGCGGGAGCTTCCTACAATGAGCAGTTCTTC. The encoded protein is CASSVTAGASYNEQFF.

CDR3 in DNA: TGTGCCAGCAGCCCCACAGGGGCGAATACGCAGTATTTT. Translated, it gives CASSPTGANTQYF. The rearrangement uses TRBV7-9 and TRBJ2-3; 7 nucleotides align to TRBD1. The CDR3 consists of 13 residues. The trim removed 5 bases at V and 7 bases at J, leaving 6 bases unmatched. Looked up from germline, CDR1 is SEHNR and CDR2 is FQNEAQ (reference sequence).

This clone was counted between two and nine times. The chain combines TRBV27 with TRBJ2-2; 8 bases line up with TRBD2. Germline loops: CDR1 MNHEY, CDR2 SMNVEV (reference sequence). This CDR3 spans 17 amino acids. V dropped 6 bases and J dropped 6; count of bases not matched to a gene: 15. CDR3 residues: CASSQTEGLVGPGELFF. The CDR3 nucleotides are TGTGCCAGCAGCCAAACCGAGGGACTAGTTGGTCCCGGGGAGCTGTTTTTT.